A single sample gave rise to the 16 T cell receptor beta chains below, sequenced in a study of T cell clonality in common variable immunodeficiency. Profiling relied on immunoSEQ multiplex PCR, and the TCRdb table lists in-frame clones only, not all of them. This sample shows about 55,000 clones and no singletons; approximately 0.84% rests with the ten largest. Sequenced: peripheral blood mononuclear cells. The receptors originated from a person aged 18 to 70 in good health.

This clone has more than one count but fewer than ten. Read sequence stops 3 residues before the CDR3 end, and the germline J gene provides the missing end. V usage is TRBV6-2 or TRBV6-3 and J usage is TRBJ2-5; the D gene is possibly TRBD2 (6 bases). Per the germline V gene, CDR1 is MNHEY and CDR2 is SVGEGT. Trimming left V 0 bases short and J 6 bases short, with 14 bases between. The CDR3 is made up of 15 amino acids. The CDR3 loop reads CASSYSSEGSKTQYF. The part of the CDR3 DNA that was read is TGTGCCAGCAGTTACTCGTCGGAGGGGAGTAAGACC.

This clone was seen a handful of times. The read terminates 3 residues before the CDR3 end, so the remaining end is supplied by the germline J gene. The chain carries TRBV5-1 and TRBJ1-2; 9 nucleotides match TRBD1. Germline V gives CDR1 SGHRS, CDR2 YFSETQ. The CDR3 contains 15 residues. CDR3: CASSLKQRTGEGYTF. The sequenced CDR3 bases are TGCGCCAGCAGCTTGAAGCAGAGGACAGGGGAAGGC.

This clone was recorded a few times. The read gets to within 3 residues of the CDR3 end, and the germline J gene fills in the rest. The rearrangement uses TRBV7-2 and TRBJ1-2, with TRBD1 as a possible D gene (5 bases). This CDR3 spans 14 amino acids. In germline, CDR1 is SGHTA, CDR2 FQGNSA. The CDR3 bases that were read are TGTGCCAGCAGCTTAGATAGCGGGACCAGGGGC. Its protein is CASSLDSGTRG. The complete CDR3 protein is CASSLDSGTRGYTF.

This clone was counted between two and nine times. The read ends 3 residues before the CDR3 terminus; that terminus is restored from the germline J gene. The V and J genes are TRBV2 and TRBJ1-1; no reliable D call. The CDR3 covers 14 residues. The V end was cut by 5 bases, the J end by 0 bases, with 10 bases between. Looked up from germline, CDR1 is SNHLY and CDR2 is FYNNEI. This CDR3 is CASSRSDMNTEAFF. The sequenced CDR3 bases are TGTGCCAGCAGTAGATCAGATATGAACACTGAA.

This clone was counted many times. Sequencing ends 3 residues short of the CDR3 end; the germline J gene provides the rest. This sequence joins TRBV6-2 or TRBV6-3 and TRBJ1-2; 9 nucleotides match TRBD1. There are 15 residues in the CDR3. V was clipped by 7 bases and J by 5 bases; unmatched bases: 11. Per the germline V gene, CDR1 is MNHEY and CDR2 is SVGEGT. Here the CDR3 reads CASTQPGQGRYGYTF. CDR3 DNA (partial): TGTGCCAGCACCCAACCCGGACAGGGGAGGTATGGC.

There are many counts of this clone. The missing CDR3 end, 3 residues past where the read stops, is filled in from the germline J gene. The genes are TRBV4-2 and TRBJ2-4; 11 nucleotides align to TRBD2. V shed 0 bases and J 0 bases; nucleotides not matched to a gene: 7. The length of the CDR3 is 19 residues. CDR1 and CDR2 from the germline V gene are LGHNA and YNFKEQ. Partial CDR3 DNA: TGTGCCAGCAGCCAAGAGGTTAGCGGGGGGGAACTAGCCAAAAACATT. Translation gives CASSQEVSGGELAKNI. The entire CDR3 protein is CASSQEVSGGELAKNIQYF.

This clone was seen many times. Read coverage stops 3 residues before the CDR3 terminus; the germline J gene supplies the remainder. This chain joins TRBV6-4 and TRBJ2-3, with TRBD2 matching 12 bases. Trimming at V came to 5 bases and at J to 5 bases, leaving 8 bases not matched to a gene. The CDR3 covers 16 residues. The germline V gene has CDR1 MRHNA and CDR2 SNTAGT. The CDR3 DNA, read in part, is TGTGCCAGCAGTCGAGAACTAGCGGGAGGTAGAGATACG. It translates to CASSRELAGGRDT. The CDR3, in full, reads CASSRELAGGRDTQYF.

This clone was found many times. The read terminates 3 residues before the CDR3 end, so the remaining end is supplied by the germline J gene. The chain couples TRBV27 to TRBJ1-5; D gene uncertain. The germline gives CDR1 MNHEY, CDR2 SMNVEV (reference sequence). The CDR3 sequence is 15 residues long. V gave up 4 bases and J gave up 5 bases, with 15 bases separating them. The CDR3 DNA, read in part, is TGTGCCAGCAGTTCATCTGAGCAGGTAGATCAGCCC. Its protein is CASSSSEQVDQP. The whole CDR3 reads CASSSSEQVDQPQHF.

Ten or more counts support this clone. Sequencing ends 3 residues short of the CDR3 end; the germline J gene provides the rest. This chain links TRBV5-1 with TRBJ1-6; 8 positions agree with TRBD1. With V trimmed by 5 bases and J by 7 bases, 2 bases remained unmatched. This CDR3 has 13 amino acids. Germline CDR1 is SGHRS and CDR2 is YFSETQ. CDR3 amino acids: CASSSGGNSPLHF. CDR3 DNA (partial): TGCGCCAGCAGTTCAGGGGGCAATTCACCC.

This clone was recorded many times. The missing CDR3 end, 3 residues past where the read stops, is filled in from the germline J gene. This chain joins TRBV7-2 and TRBJ2-5; TRBD1 might be the D (6 bases). V dropped 3 bases and J dropped 4 bases, with 12 bases sitting between them. The CDR3 contains 14 residues. The germline gives CDR1 SGHTA, CDR2 FQGNSA. The CDR3 loop is CASSFSRGRETQYF. The part of the CDR3 DNA that was read is TGTGCCAGCAGCTTCTCCAGGGGCCGAGAGACC. The variable domain in full, with the rest retrieved from reference TRBV7-2 and TRBJ2-5, is GAGVSQSPSNKVTEKGKDVELRCDPISGHTALYWYRQSLGQGLEFLIYFQGNSAPDKSGLPSDRFSAERTGGSVSTLTIQRTQQEDSAVYLCASSFSRGRETQYFGPGTRLLVL.

The sample holds many counts of this clone. CDR3 region: CAISEGTGRETQYF. CDR3 bases read: TGTGCCATCAGTGAAGGGACAGGGAGGGAGACC. The rearrangement uses TRBV10-3 and TRBJ2-5; 9 nucleotides line up with TRBD1. The read gets to within 3 residues of the CDR3 end, and the germline J gene fills in the rest. The CDR3 extends over 14 amino acids. Germline CDR1 reads ENHRY; CDR2 reads SYGVKD. J gave up 5 bases and V 3 bases, and 4 bases lay outside the gene matches.

This clone showed up just a few times. The CDR3 end lies 3 residues beyond the end of the read and is filled in from the germline J gene. V usage is TRBV7-9 and J usage is TRBJ2-3, with D possibly matching TRBD2 (5 bases). Germline-derived CDR1 and CDR2 are SEHNR and FQNEAQ (reference sequence). The length of the CDR3 is 15 residues. CDR3 protein: CASSLELVLGGTQYF. The CDR3 bases that were read are TGTGCCAGCAGCTTAGAACTAGTATTGGGCGGGACG.

This clone was picked up many times. The read is 3 residues too short to cover the CDR3 end, so that end is filled in from the germline J gene. The V and J genes are TRBV5-1 and TRBJ1-2; weak D call: TRBD1 (6 bases). This CDR3 contains 14 residues. V lost 7 bases, J lost 3 bases, and 16 bases lay in between. In germline, CDR1 is SGHRS, CDR2 YFSETQ. This CDR3 is CASGAGDADYGYTF. The sequenced part of the CDR3 DNA is TGCGCCAGCGGGGCAGGGGACGCGGACTATGGC.

A note on this clone: The read is 3 residues too short to cover the CDR3 end, so that end is filled in from the germline J gene. The chain uses TRBV13 and TRBJ2-2, with 9 bases that match TRBD1. The germline V gene has CDR1 PRHDT and CDR2 FYEKMQ (reference sequence). The CDR3 runs 12 residues. Incomplete CDR3 DNA: TGTGCCAGCAGCCCCGGGACAGGGTTG. This codes for CASSPGTGL. The entire CDR3 protein reads CASSPGTGLLFF.

The table lists this clone with many counts. Read coverage stops 3 residues before the CDR3 terminus; the germline J gene supplies the remainder. V and J are TRBV18 and TRBJ2-3; 10 nucleotides line up with TRBD1. The V segment lost 3 bases and the J segment 8 bases; nucleotides outside the gene matches: 14. The germline CDR1 and CDR2 sequences are KGHSH and LQKENI. The CDR3 loop spans 17 amino acids. The CDR3 spells CASSPGLRDRGSVTQYF. The CDR3 bases that were read are TGTGCCAGCTCACCCGGACTCCGGGACAGGGGATCAGTTACG.

This clone occurred many times. Coverage ceases 3 residues before the CDR3 finishes, and the germline J gene fills in the end. V is TRBV5-1 and J is TRBJ1-6; D ambiguous. CDR1 is SGHRS, CDR2 YFSETQ, per germline. V gave up 2 bases and J gave up 7 bases, with 10 bases separating them. This CDR3 has 14 residues. The covered CDR3 bases are TGCGCCAGCAGCTTACCACCAGAGAATTCACCC. It translates to CASSLPPENSP. The complete CDR3 sequence is CASSLPPENSPLHF. Based on the CDR3 plus reference TRBV5-1 and TRBJ1-6, the full variable domain is KAGVTQTPRYLIKTRGQQVTLSCSPISGHRSVSWYQQTPGQGLQFLFEYFSETQRNKGNFPGRFSGRQFSNSRSEMNVSTLELGDSALYLCASSLPPENSPLHFGNGTRLTVT.